Listed below are T cell receptor beta chains from one sample, sequenced in a study of post-analysis software for immune sequencing data. TCRdb passed the PCR reads through MiXCR, listing each CDR3 protein once. The sample lists 750,000 to 950,000 distinct CDR3 sequences, roughly 50% occurring once. The sequenced material came from blood. The receptors were gathered from a girl between 5 and 17 years old with multiple sclerosis. CDR3s include the opening cysteine and the closing phenylalanine or tryptophan. The D gene is left open where the match is weak. Clone size is shown for a subset of rows, as once, few, many or a class of expanded clone.

CDR3 DNA: TGCAGTGCTGAGGGACTAGCAGCCAAAAACATTCAGTACTTC
CDR3 protein: CSAEGLAAKNIQYF
J gene: TRBJ2-4
clone size: few
D gene: TRBD2
V gene: TRBV20-1

CDR3 DNA: TGTGCCAGCAGCCCACGACTAGCGGGAGGGCCCAGAGAGCAGTTCTTC
CDR3 protein: CASSPRLAGGPREQFF
J gene: TRBJ2-1
clone size: -
D gene: TRBD2
V gene: TRBV7-2

CDR3 DNA: TGTGCCACCGGTTCACATGCCGGGACAGGGAGGAACGAGCAGTACTTC
CDR3 protein: CATGSHAGTGRNEQYF
J gene: TRBJ2-7
clone size: few
D gene: TRBD1
V gene: TRBV15

CDR3 DNA: TGCAGTGCTACGGTTCGGGGGAAATCAGCTTTCTTT
CDR3 protein: CSATVRGKSAFF
J gene: TRBJ1-1
clone size: -
D gene: -
V gene: TRBV20-1

CDR3 DNA: TGTGCCAGCAGCTCCCTGGGGGGATGGCATGAGCAGTTCTTC
CDR3 protein: CASSSLGGWHEQFF
J gene: TRBJ2-1
clone size: -
D gene: -
V gene: TRBV7-3

CDR3 DNA: TGCAGTGCTAGAGATCTAAGTGATTCAACTAATGAAAAACTGTTTTTT
CDR3 protein: CSARDLSDSTNEKLFF
J gene: TRBJ1-4
clone size: once
D gene: -
V gene: TRBV20-1

CDR3 DNA: TGTGCCAGCAGCTCGACAGAGACCTACGAGCAGTACTTC
CDR3 protein: CASSSTETYEQYF
J gene: TRBJ2-7
clone size: few
D gene: -
V gene: TRBV7-9

CDR3 DNA: TGCGCCAGCAGCCCCAACGGGCTAGCGGGGGGGCTCCAAGAGACCCAGTACTTC
CDR3 protein: CASSPNGLAGGLQETQYF
J gene: TRBJ2-5
clone size: -
D gene: TRBD2
V gene: TRBV5-1

CDR3 DNA: TGTGGCAGCAGCTGGGGGGATTTCGATGGCTACACCTTC
CDR3 protein: CGSSWGDFDGYTF
J gene: TRBJ1-2
clone size: -
D gene: -
V gene: TRBV11-2

CDR3 DNA: TGTGCCAGCAGCTTCTGGGGATTTGAAGAGACCCAGTACTTC
CDR3 protein: CASSFWGFEETQYF
J gene: TRBJ2-5
clone size: few
D gene: -
V gene: TRBV7-6

CDR3 DNA: TGCGCCAGCAGGGCAGCCGGGACAGGGTCGGTTAACGAGCAGTACTTC
CDR3 protein: CASRAAGTGSVNEQYF
J gene: TRBJ2-7
clone size: -
D gene: TRBD1
V gene: TRBV5-1

CDR3 DNA: TGTGCCATCAGCGATACAGGGGGCGAAAAACTGTTTTTT
CDR3 protein: CAISDTGGEKLFF
J gene: TRBJ1-4
clone size: -
D gene: TRBD1
V gene: TRBV10-3